The 2 T cell receptor beta chains below all came from one sample that was sequenced in a study of cytomegalovirus exposure and HLA in healthy donors. The PCR contained 60 Vbeta and 13 Jbeta primers. Clones were sequenced by immunoSEQ multiplex PCR, and TCRdb holds only the in-frame ones, with some missing. The repertoire holds approximately 120,000 clones, with 60% to 85% as singletons. Material for sequencing was PBMCs. These receptors were collected from a female donor in good health and CMV-seronegative.

The gene calls are TRBV7-9 and TRBJ2-1; TRBD2 aligns across 10 bases. This CDR3 is 15 amino acids long. Germline V gene data show CDR1 as SEHNR and CDR2 as FQNEAQ (reference sequence). V trimming: 3 bases; J trimming: 6 bases; junction bases outside the gene matches: 5. The CDR3 loop reads CASSFLSGGPNEQFF. The CDR3 DNA follows: TGTGCCAGCAGCTTTCTTAGCGGGGGGCCCAATGAGCAGTTCTTC.

The count of this clone is one. The J gene is TRBJ2-7, the V gene TRBV7-3, with 7 bases that match TRBD2. Germline V gives CDR1 SGHTA, CDR2 FQGTGA. The V and J ends lost 4 bases and 2 bases, in that order; junction bases with no gene match: 8. The CDR3 totals 15 residues. This chain's CDR3 is CASSSRGAGPYEQYF. CDR3 in DNA: TGTGCCAGCAGCTCCCGGGGAGCGGGACCCTACGAGCAGTACTTC.